The rows below give T cell receptor beta chains drawn from one sample of a study of cytomegalovirus exposure and HLA in healthy donors. Some clones are missing from TCRdb's copy, which holds only in-frame ones; the method was immunoSEQ multiplex PCR. The table lists around 170,000 clones, 84% of them singletons. The sample taken for sequencing was PBMCs. The receptors stem from a boy younger than 10 in good health and CMV-seronegative. Both conserved end residues are part of each CDR3. D genes are given only for firm matches. Size values are once, few and many counts, or a class for expanded clones, and some rows have none.

abundance: -; v_gene: TRBV9; j_gene: TRBJ2-3; d_gene: TRBD2; CDR3aa: CASSTSGGGTDTQYF; CDR3nt: TGTGCCAGCAGCACTAGCGGGGGGGGCACAGATACGCAGTATTTT
abundance: -; v_gene: TRBV6-6; j_gene: TRBJ2-7; d_gene: -; CDR3aa: CASAHEEVSTYEQYF; CDR3nt: TGTGCCAGCGCACACGAGGAGGTTTCGACCTACGAGCAGTACTTC
abundance: -; v_gene: TRBV4-1; j_gene: TRBJ2-1; d_gene: TRBD2; CDR3aa: CASSQGPMGGDNEQFF; CDR3nt: TGCGCCAGCAGCCAAGGCCCCATGGGAGGGGACAATGAGCAGTTCTTC
abundance: -; v_gene: TRBV6-1; j_gene: TRBJ2-7; d_gene: TRBD1; CDR3aa: CASSEADRVYEQYF; CDR3nt: TGTGCCAGCAGTGAAGCTGACAGGGTCTACGAGCAGTACTTC
abundance: -; v_gene: TRBV27; j_gene: TRBJ2-3; d_gene: -; CDR3aa: CASSLRRPSTDTQYF; CDR3nt: TGTGCCAGCAGTTTAAGGCGGCCTAGCACAGATACGCAGTATTTT
abundance: few; v_gene: TRBV5-1; j_gene: TRBJ2-2; d_gene: TRBD1; CDR3aa: CASSLEGQGGSGELFF; CDR3nt: TGCGCCAGCAGCTTGGAGGGACAGGGGGGTTCCGGGGAGCTGTTTTTT
abundance: -; v_gene: TRBV2; j_gene: TRBJ2-1; d_gene: -; CDR3aa: CASSPGLYEQFF; CDR3nt: TGTGCCAGCAGTCCAGGACTCTATGAGCAGTTCTTC
abundance: -; v_gene: TRBV6-1; j_gene: TRBJ1-3; d_gene: -; CDR3aa: CASSGSPGAGNTIYF; CDR3nt: TGTGCCAGCAGTGGGTCCCCAGGGGCTGGAAACACCATATATTTT
abundance: -; v_gene: TRBV4-1; j_gene: TRBJ1-2; d_gene: TRBD1; CDR3aa: CASSHQRQGYNYGYTF; CDR3nt: TGCGCCAGCAGCCACCAAAGACAGGGGTATAACTATGGCTACACCTTC
abundance: -; v_gene: TRBV7-9; j_gene: TRBJ2-2; d_gene: TRBD2; CDR3aa: CASSIGLAGKTGELFF; CDR3nt: TGTGCCAGCAGCATTGGACTAGCGGGTAAAACCGGGGAGCTGTTTTTT
abundance: -; v_gene: TRBV2; j_gene: TRBJ2-5; d_gene: -; CDR3aa: CASSGISQETQYF; CDR3nt: TGTGCCAGCAGTGGTATTAGCCAAGAGACCCAGTACTTC
abundance: -; v_gene: TRBV6-1; j_gene: TRBJ2-2; d_gene: TRBD1; CDR3aa: CASSEEGATGELFF; CDR3nt: TGTGCCAGCAGTGAAGAGGGGGCCACCGGGGAGCTGTTTTTT
abundance: once; v_gene: TRBV7-3; j_gene: TRBJ2-3; d_gene: -; CDR3aa: CASSAGDTQYF; CDR3nt: TGTGCCAGCAGCGCGGGGGATACGCAGTATTTT
abundance: -; v_gene: TRBV10-3; j_gene: TRBJ2-5; d_gene: -; CDR3aa: CAISELTGKETQYF; CDR3nt: TGTGCCATCAGTGAGCTGACGGGTAAAGAGACCCAGTACTTC
abundance: few; v_gene: TRBV6-5; j_gene: TRBJ2-1; d_gene: -; CDR3aa: CASSSYLLNEQFF; CDR3nt: TGTGCCAGCAGTTCCTACCTGTTAAATGAGCAGTTCTTC
abundance: -; v_gene: TRBV2; j_gene: TRBJ2-1; d_gene: TRBD1; CDR3aa: CASSAGGIWGQGGVSSYNEQFF; CDR3nt: TGTGCCAGCAGTGCCGGCGGTATTTGGGGACAGGGGGGGGTAAGCTCCTACAATGAGCAGTTCTTC
abundance: -; v_gene: TRBV7-9; j_gene: TRBJ2-1; d_gene: TRBD2; CDR3aa: CASSLASGSSNEQFF; CDR3nt: TGTGCCAGCAGCTTAGCTAGCGGGTCCTCTAATGAGCAGTTCTTC
abundance: -; v_gene: TRBV2; j_gene: TRBJ1-5; d_gene: TRBD1; CDR3aa: CASNGQGLYNQPQHF; CDR3nt: TGTGCCAGCAACGGACAGGGGTTGTACAATCAGCCCCAGCATTTT
abundance: -; v_gene: TRBV6-1; j_gene: TRBJ2-4; d_gene: TRBD2; CDR3aa: CASSDLAAGDIQYF; CDR3nt: TGTGCCAGCAGTGATCTAGCGGCTGGAGACATTCAGTACTTC
abundance: few; v_gene: TRBV12-5; j_gene: TRBJ1-2; d_gene: TRBD1; CDR3aa: CASGLTGVEGYTF; CDR3nt: TGTGCTAGTGGCCTGACAGGGGTGGAGGGCTACACCTTC
abundance: few; v_gene: TRBV6-5; j_gene: TRBJ1-4; d_gene: TRBD1; CDR3aa: CASSYQQGANEKLFF; CDR3nt: TGTGCCAGCAGTTATCAACAGGGGGCGAATGAAAAACTGTTTTTT
abundance: -; v_gene: TRBV5-1; j_gene: TRBJ2-1; d_gene: TRBD2; CDR3aa: CASSLVAGVHNEQFF; CDR3nt: TGCGCCAGCAGCTTGGTAGCGGGAGTCCACAATGAGCAGTTCTTC
abundance: -; v_gene: TRBV30; j_gene: TRBJ2-7; d_gene: -; CDR3aa: CAWSKDRAYEQYF; CDR3nt: TGTGCCTGGAGTAAGGACAGAGCCTACGAGCAGTACTTC
abundance: -; v_gene: TRBV27; j_gene: TRBJ2-5; d_gene: TRBD1; CDR3aa: CASRDRGQTGGKETQYF; CDR3nt: TGTGCCAGCAGAGATCGCGGTCAGACAGGGGGCAAAGAGACCCAGTACTTC
abundance: -; v_gene: TRBV10-3; j_gene: TRBJ2-7; d_gene: -; CDR3aa: CAIRAEGTPSSYEQYF; CDR3nt: TGTGCCATCAGAGCCGAAGGGACACCGTCGAGCTACGAGCAGTACTTC
abundance: -; v_gene: TRBV19; j_gene: TRBJ1-5; d_gene: TRBD1; CDR3aa: CASSWTGGNQPQHF; CDR3nt: TGTGCCAGTAGTTGGACAGGAGGCAATCAGCCCCAGCATTTT
abundance: -; v_gene: TRBV19; j_gene: TRBJ1-1; d_gene: -; CDR3aa: CASSLTANTEAFF; CDR3nt: TGTGCCAGTAGTTTGACAGCGAACACTGAAGCTTTCTTT
abundance: -; v_gene: TRBV7-9; j_gene: TRBJ2-5; d_gene: -; CDR3aa: CASSAQRRQETQYF; CDR3nt: TGTGCCAGCAGCGCCCAGCGGCGCCAAGAGACCCAGTACTTC
abundance: -; v_gene: TRBV2; j_gene: TRBJ1-5; d_gene: TRBD1; CDR3aa: CASRQGASNQPQHF; CDR3nt: TGTGCCAGCAGGCAGGGGGCGAGCAATCAGCCCCAGCATTTT
abundance: -; v_gene: TRBV19; j_gene: TRBJ2-3; d_gene: TRBD1; CDR3aa: CASSIQGQGSDTQYF; CDR3nt: TGTGCCAGTAGTATACAGGGACAGGGGTCAGATACGCAGTATTTT
abundance: -; v_gene: TRBV2; j_gene: TRBJ1-1; d_gene: TRBD1; CDR3aa: CASSEGGNRGRLMSFF; CDR3nt: TGTGCCAGCAGTGAGGGGGGAAACAGGGGGCGGTTGATGTCTTTCTTT
abundance: -; v_gene: TRBV6-4; j_gene: TRBJ2-3; d_gene: TRBD1; CDR3aa: CASRKGTGGTDTQYF; CDR3nt: TGTGCCAGCAGGAAGGGTACAGGGGGTACAGATACGCAGTATTTT
abundance: -; v_gene: TRBV6-6; j_gene: TRBJ2-3; d_gene: -; CDR3aa: CASSSTDTQYF; CDR3nt: TGTGCCAGCAGTTCGACAGATACGCAGTATTTT
abundance: -; v_gene: TRBV10-3; j_gene: TRBJ1-5; d_gene: TRBD1; CDR3aa: CAISEATTGVVRQPQHF; CDR3nt: TGTGCCATCAGTGAGGCAACAACAGGGGTGGTTCGACAGCCCCAGCATTTT
abundance: -; v_gene: TRBV19; j_gene: TRBJ2-7; d_gene: -; CDR3aa: CASSISSSYEQYF; CDR3nt: TGTGCCAGTAGTATCTCCAGCTCCTACGAGCAGTACTTC
abundance: -; v_gene: TRBV6-1; j_gene: TRBJ2-7; d_gene: -; CDR3aa: CASSFTGFEQYF; CDR3nt: TGTGCCAGCAGTTTTACAGGGTTCGAGCAGTACTTC
abundance: -; v_gene: TRBV6-1; j_gene: TRBJ1-1; d_gene: TRBD1; CDR3aa: CASSNRDSTEAFF; CDR3nt: TGTGCCAGCAGTAACCGGGACAGCACTGAAGCTTTCTTT